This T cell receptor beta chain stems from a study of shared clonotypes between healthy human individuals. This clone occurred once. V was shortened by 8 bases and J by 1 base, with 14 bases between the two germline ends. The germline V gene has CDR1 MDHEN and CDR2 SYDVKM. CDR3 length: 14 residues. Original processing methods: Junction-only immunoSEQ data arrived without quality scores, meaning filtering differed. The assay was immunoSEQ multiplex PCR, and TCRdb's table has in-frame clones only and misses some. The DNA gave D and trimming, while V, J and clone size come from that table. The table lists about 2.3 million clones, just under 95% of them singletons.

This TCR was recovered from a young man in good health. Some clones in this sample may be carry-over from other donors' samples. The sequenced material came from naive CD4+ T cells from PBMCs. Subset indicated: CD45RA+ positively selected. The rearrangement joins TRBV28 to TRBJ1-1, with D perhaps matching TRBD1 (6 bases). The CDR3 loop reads CASFSGTTNTEAFF. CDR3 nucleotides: TGTGCCAGCTTTTCCGGGACAACGAACACTGAAGCTTTCTTT.